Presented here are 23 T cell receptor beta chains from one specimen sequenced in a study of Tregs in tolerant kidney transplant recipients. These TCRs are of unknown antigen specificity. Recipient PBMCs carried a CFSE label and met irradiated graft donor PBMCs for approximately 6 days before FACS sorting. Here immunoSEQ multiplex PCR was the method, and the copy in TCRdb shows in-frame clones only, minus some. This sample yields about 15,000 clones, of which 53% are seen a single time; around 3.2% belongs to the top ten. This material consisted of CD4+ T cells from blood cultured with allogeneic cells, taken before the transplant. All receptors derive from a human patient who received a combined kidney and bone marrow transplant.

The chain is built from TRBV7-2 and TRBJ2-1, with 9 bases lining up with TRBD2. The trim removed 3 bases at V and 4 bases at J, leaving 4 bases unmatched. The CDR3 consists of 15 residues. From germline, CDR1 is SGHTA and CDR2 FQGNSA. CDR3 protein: CASSLFSGGYNEQFF. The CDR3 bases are TGTGCCAGCAGCTTGTTTAGCGGGGGATACAATGAGCAGTTCTTC.

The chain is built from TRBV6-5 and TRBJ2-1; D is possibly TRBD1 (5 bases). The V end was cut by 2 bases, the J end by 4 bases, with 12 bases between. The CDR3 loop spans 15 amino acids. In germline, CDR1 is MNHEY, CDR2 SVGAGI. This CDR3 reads CASSYDSQEYNEQFF. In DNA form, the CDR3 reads TGTGCCAGCAGTTACGACTCACAGGAATACAATGAGCAGTTCTTC.

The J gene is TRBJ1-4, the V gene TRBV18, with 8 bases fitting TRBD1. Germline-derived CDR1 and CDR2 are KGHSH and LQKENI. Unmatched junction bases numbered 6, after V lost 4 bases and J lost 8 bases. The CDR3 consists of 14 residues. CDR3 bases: TGTGCCAGCTCACGACAGGGGATATCCGAAAAACTGTTTTTT. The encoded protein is CASSRQGISEKLFF.

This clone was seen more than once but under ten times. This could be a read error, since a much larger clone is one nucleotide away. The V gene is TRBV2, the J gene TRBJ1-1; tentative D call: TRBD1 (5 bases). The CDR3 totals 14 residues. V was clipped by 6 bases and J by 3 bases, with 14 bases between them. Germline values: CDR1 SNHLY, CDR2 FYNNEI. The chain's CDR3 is CASRGRGGDTEAFF. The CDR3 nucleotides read TGTGCCAGCAGAGGGCGGGGGGGGGACACTGAAGCTTTCTTT.

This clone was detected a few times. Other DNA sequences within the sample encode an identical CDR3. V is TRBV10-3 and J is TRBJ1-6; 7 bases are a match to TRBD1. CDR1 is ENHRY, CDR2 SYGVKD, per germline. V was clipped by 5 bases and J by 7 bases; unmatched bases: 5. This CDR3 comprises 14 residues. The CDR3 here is CAISRTGDNSPLHF. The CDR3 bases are TGTGCCATCAGTCGAACAGGGGACAATTCACCCCTCCACTTT.

CDR3 DNA sequence: TGTGCCAGCAGCTTAGGGCCCCTAGTACTTTATACGCAGTATTTT. Encoded protein: CASSLGPLVLYTQYF. The gene calls are TRBV7-9 and TRBJ2-3; unclear D gene. Germline V gene lookup returns CDR1 SEHNR and CDR2 FQNEAQ (reference sequence). This CDR3 spans 15 amino acids. V lost 1 base and J 7 bases, leaving 15 bases between the germline ends.

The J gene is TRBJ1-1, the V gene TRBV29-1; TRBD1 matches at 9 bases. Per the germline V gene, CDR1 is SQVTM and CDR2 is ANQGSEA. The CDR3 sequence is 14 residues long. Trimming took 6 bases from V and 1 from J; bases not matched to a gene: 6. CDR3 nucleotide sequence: TGCAGCGTGCAAGGGGGACAGGGGAACACTGAAGCTTTCTTT. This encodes CSVQGGQGNTEAFF. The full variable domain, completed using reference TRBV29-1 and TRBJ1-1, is SAVISQKPSRDICQRGTSLTIQCQVDSQVTMMFWYRQQPGQSLTLIATANQGSEATYESGFVIDKFPISRPNLTFSTLTVSNMSPEDSSIYLCSVQGGQGNTEAFFGQGTRLTVV.

DNA for the CDR3: TGCGCCAGCAGCGAGCGGGGGGTTTATGAACCAGATACGCAGTATTTT. This gives the protein CASSERGVYEPDTQYF. The chain employs TRBV5-1 and TRBJ2-3; 9 bases are a match to TRBD2. The CDR3 has 16 amino acids. The V gene's germline CDR1 is SGHRS and CDR2 YFSETQ. Trimming at V came to 4 bases and at J to 4 bases, leaving 10 bases not matched to a gene.

CDR3 protein: CASSSDRADEQFF. The CDR3 region has the DNA TGTGCCAGCAGCTCGGACAGGGCCGATGAGCAGTTCTTC. The genes are TRBV5-5 and TRBJ2-1; 8 bases are shared with TRBD1. Germline loops: CDR1 SGHKS, CDR2 YYEKEE (reference sequence). The CDR3 extends over 13 amino acids. The ends lost 3 bases at V and 8 bases at J; junction bases unmatched: 4.

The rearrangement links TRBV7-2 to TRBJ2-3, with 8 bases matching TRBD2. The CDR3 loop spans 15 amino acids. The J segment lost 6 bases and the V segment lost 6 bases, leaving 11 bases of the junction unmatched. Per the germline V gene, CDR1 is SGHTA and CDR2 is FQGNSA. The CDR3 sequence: CASSSTQRGSDTQYF. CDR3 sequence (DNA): TGTGCCAGCAGTTCGACCCAGCGGGGGTCCGATACGCAGTATTTT.

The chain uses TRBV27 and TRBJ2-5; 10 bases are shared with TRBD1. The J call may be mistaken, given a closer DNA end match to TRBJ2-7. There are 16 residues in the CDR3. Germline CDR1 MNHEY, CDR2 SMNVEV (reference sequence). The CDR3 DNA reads TGTGCCAGCAGCCCTACTGGTGACAGGGGGCGTTACGAGCAGTACTTC. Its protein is CASSPTGDRGRYEQYF.

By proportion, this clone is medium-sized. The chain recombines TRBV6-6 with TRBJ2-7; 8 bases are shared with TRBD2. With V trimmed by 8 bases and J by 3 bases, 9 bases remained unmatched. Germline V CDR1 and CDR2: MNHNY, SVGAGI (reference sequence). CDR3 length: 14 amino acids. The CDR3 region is CASALGRGGYEQYF. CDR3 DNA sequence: TGTGCCAGCGCCCTTGGACGGGGGGGCTACGAGCAGTACTTC.

The CDR3 reads CASSLISGRHNQPQHF. The CDR3 region has the DNA TGTGCCAGCAGCTTAATATCGGGTAGGCACAATCAGCCCCAGCATTTT. V gene TRBV7-9 combines with J gene TRBJ1-5, with D hard to call. CDR1 is SEHNR and CDR2 is FQNEAQ in the germline V gene (reference sequence). Trimming took 2 bases from V and 3 from J, leaving 14 bases between them. The CDR3 sequence is 16 residues long.

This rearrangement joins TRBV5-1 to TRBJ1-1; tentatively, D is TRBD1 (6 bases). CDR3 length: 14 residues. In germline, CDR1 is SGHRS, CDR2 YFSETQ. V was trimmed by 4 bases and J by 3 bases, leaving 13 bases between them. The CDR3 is CASSRKGQDTEAFF. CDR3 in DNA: TGCGCCAGCAGCCGAAAGGGACAAGACACTGAAGCTTTCTTT.

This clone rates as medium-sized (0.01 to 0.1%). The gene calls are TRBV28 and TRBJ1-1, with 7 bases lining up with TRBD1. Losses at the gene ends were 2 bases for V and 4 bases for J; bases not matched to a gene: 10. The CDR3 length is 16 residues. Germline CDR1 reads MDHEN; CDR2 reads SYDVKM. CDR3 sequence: CASSLPTQGFGTEAFF. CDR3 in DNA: TGTGCCAGCAGTTTACCCACACAGGGGTTCGGCACTGAAGCTTTCTTT.

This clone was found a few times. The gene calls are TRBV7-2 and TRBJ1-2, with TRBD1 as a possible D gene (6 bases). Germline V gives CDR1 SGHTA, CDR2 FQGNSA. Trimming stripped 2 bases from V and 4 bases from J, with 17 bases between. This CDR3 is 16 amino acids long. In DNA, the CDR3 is TGTGCCAGCAGCTTACAGGGTACAGGGCACTTCTATGGCTACACCTTC. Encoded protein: CASSLQGTGHFYGYTF.

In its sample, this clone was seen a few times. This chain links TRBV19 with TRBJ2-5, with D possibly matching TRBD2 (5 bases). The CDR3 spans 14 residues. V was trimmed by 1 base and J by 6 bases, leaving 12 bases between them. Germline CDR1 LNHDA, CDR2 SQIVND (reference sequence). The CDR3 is CASSIAHRGQTQYF. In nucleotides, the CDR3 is TGTGCCAGTAGTATAGCACACCGAGGGCAGACCCAGTACTTC.

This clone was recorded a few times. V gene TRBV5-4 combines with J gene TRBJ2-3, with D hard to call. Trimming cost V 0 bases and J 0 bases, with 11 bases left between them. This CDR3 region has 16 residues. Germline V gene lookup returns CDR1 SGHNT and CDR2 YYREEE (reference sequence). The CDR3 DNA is TGTGCCAGCAGCTTGGTACAATCCTCTAGCACAGATACGCAGTATTTT. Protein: CASSLVQSSSTDTQYF.

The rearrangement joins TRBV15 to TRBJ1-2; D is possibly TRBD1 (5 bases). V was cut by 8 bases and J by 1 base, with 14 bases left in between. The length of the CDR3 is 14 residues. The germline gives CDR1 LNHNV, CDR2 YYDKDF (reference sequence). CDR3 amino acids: CATAGAYVNYGYTF. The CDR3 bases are TGTGCCACCGCTGGGGCCTACGTTAACTATGGCTACACCTTC.

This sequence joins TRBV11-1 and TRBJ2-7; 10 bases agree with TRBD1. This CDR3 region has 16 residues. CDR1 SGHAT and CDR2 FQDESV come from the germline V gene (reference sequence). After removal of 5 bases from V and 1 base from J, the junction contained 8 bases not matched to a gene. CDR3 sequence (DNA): TGTGCCAGCAGCCCAGGGGCGGGACAGGGGTCCTACGAGCAGTACTTC. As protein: CASSPGAGQGSYEQYF.

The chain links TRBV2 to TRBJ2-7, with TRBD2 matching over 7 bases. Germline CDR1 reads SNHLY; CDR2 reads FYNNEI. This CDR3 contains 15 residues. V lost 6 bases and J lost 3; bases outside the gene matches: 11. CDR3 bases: TGTGCCAGCAGCCACGGGGAGGGCGGCTACTACGAGCAGTACTTC. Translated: CASSHGEGGYYEQYF.

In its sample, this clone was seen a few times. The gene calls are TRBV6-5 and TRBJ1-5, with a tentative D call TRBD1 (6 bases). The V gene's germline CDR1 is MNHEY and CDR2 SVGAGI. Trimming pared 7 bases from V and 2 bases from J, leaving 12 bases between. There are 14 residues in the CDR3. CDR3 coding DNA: TGTGCCAGCAACTCAGGGGCGGGCAATCAGCCCCAGCATTTT. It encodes CASNSGAGNQPQHF.

CDR3 sequence: CASSPPYGGGYEQYF. The CDR3 DNA sequence: TGTGCCAGCAGCCCGCCGTACGGGGGGGGCTACGAGCAGTACTTC. The chain carries TRBV7-9 and TRBJ2-7; 8 bases align to TRBD2. In germline, CDR1 is SEHNR, CDR2 FQNEAQ (reference sequence). With 5 bases clipped from V and 3 bases from J, the junction kept 9 bases outside the gene matches. The CDR3 sequence is 15 residues long.